The present entry profiles one T cell receptor beta chain with its context. It was with random hexamers that about 0.45 to 1 ug RNA was reverse transcribed. Across 54 Vbeta and 13 Jbeta, TCR beta CDR3 was amplified with immunoSEQ multiplex PCR. TCRdb analysed the immunoSEQ multiplex PCR reads with MiXCR anew, one entry per CDR3 protein. Here the sample spans 150,000 to 200,000 distinct CDR3 sequences, roughly 95% being singletons. The entry originates in a study of CD8 T cells in Susac syndrome. In germline, CDR1 is LGHDT, CDR2 YNNKEL (reference sequence). The V and J ends lost 3 bases and 8 bases, in that order; junction bases with no gene match: 11. The CDR3 totals 16 residues.

J is TRBJ2-1 and V is TRBV3-1; 9 bases line up with TRBD2. Sequencing input: CD4+ T cells from PBMCs. The sequence was collected from a human donor with multiple sclerosis. CDR3 protein: CASSHPLSGRMDEQFF. The CDR3 DNA is TGTGCCAGCAGCCACCCCTTGAGCGGGAGGATGGATGAGCAGTTCTTC.